The T cell receptor (beta chain) under discussion was sequenced for a study of CD8+ T cells in alopecia areata. Treatment here: oral pan-JAK inhibitor, 5-10 mg twice daily. Per germline, CDR1 SQVTM and CDR2 ANQGSEA. The CDR3 has 11 residues. Between the trimmed V and J ends, which lost 4 bases and 8 bases, there was a span of 11 bases. This clone was counted once. The antigen remains undetermined. Regarding the study as a whole: Whether baseline CD8+ expansion is linked to response remains uncertain, given a single nonresponder. Scalp data also include sequences from resident alphabeta T cells of normal skin.

In each case, RNA was isolated and then reverse transcribed into cDNA as the sequencing template. The method was immunoSEQ multiplex PCR; TCRdb's version includes in-frame clones alone and lacks a portion of them. There are hundreds of thousands of clones in the sample; about three fifths occur only once, and around 1.7% lies in the top ten. The V gene is TRBV29-1, the J gene TRBJ1-1; TRBD1 is a possible D gene (5 bases). This sample comprised CD4+ T cells sorted from blood, obtained at week 24, from a patient treated with tofacitinib. The receptor was isolated from a human donor with alopecia areata. The CDR3: CSVGQGSEAFF. Written as DNA, the CDR3 is TGCAGCGTTGGTCAGGGATCCGAAGCTTTCTTT.